The present TCR beta chain was sequenced within a study of blood T cell repertoires in COVID-19. On the study more broadly: The origin of the acute and convalescent COVID-19 samples was the United States, Italy and Spain. The analysed material was cDNA or gDNA that came from T cells, B-cell-depleted T cells, or PBMCs.

The method was immunoSEQ multiplex PCR; TCRdb's version includes in-frame clones alone and lacks a portion of them. Here the sample spans about 180,000 clones, under 85% being singletons. The CDR3 length is 13 residues. Germline V gene sequence: CDR1 LGHNA, CDR2 YNFKEQ. The V and J ends lost 0 bases and 10 bases respectively, with 10 bases between them. The sample was peripheral blood. The chain employs TRBV4-2 and TRBJ2-1; maybe TRBD2 (6 bases). The sequence was collected from a human donor in a cohort sampled during active COVID-19. CDR3 region: CASSQDGGREQFF. CDR3 DNA: TGTGCCAGCAGCCAAGACGGGGGTCGCGAGCAGTTCTTC.